Shown below are 14 T cell receptor beta chains from a single sample sequenced in a study of vaccination effects on CD4 cells after COVID-19. Sequencing was preceded by expansion of antigen-specific CD4+ T cells with viral peptide pools in the ViraFEST assay. Isolating CD4+ T cells followed roughly ten days of culture. The vaccine given was either BNT162b2 or mRNA-1273, in two doses. Only in-frame clones appear in the TCRdb table, and some are missing; sequencing was by immunoSEQ multiplex PCR. Of about 16,000 clones listed, 70% to 80% are singletons. These receptors have no identified antigens. Source: CD4+ T cells from PBMCs cultured with HCoV-NL63 spike peptides, taken after COVID-19 vaccination. The source is a human donor who received a COVID-19 vaccine.

This clone was observed a handful of times. The chain combines TRBV4-2 with TRBJ2-3, with D hard to call. V was cut by 2 bases and J by 6 bases, with 15 bases left in between. Germline V gene data show CDR1 as LGHNA and CDR2 as YNFKEQ. CDR3 length: 15 amino acids. The CDR3, as DNA: TGTGCCAGCAGCCAACGGTCCCAGGCCCTGGATACGCAGTATTTT. This translates into CASSQRSQALDTQYF.

The rearrangement joins TRBV10-3 to TRBJ2-2, with D tentatively TRBD2 (9 bases). The CDR3 is 18 residues long. CDR1 and CDR2 from the germline V gene are ENHRY and SYGVKD. V shed 6 bases and J shed 7 bases, with 27 bases lying between them. The CDR3, as DNA: TGTGCCATCAGCCAGGGGGCCTCTAGCGGGGCGATAGGCGGGGAGCTGTTTTTT. Protein: CAISQGASSGAIGGELFF.

The chain is built from TRBV19 and TRBJ1-3; tentatively, D is TRBD1 (6 bases). Trimming removed 8 bases at V and 4 bases at J, with 18 bases between. Germline values: CDR1 LNHDA, CDR2 SQIVND (reference sequence). CDR3 length: 15 residues. Written as DNA, the CDR3 is TGTGCCAGTGCGGTTTGGGGGGCAAGGGGAAACACCATATATTTT. The encoded protein is CASAVWGARGNTIYF.

This clone is a singleton in its sample. V and J are TRBV5-1 and TRBJ2-1; a possible D gene is TRBD2 (6 bases). The germline CDR1 and CDR2 sequences are SGHRS and YFSETQ. V shed 7 bases and J shed 7 bases, with 12 bases lying between them. This CDR3 region has 12 residues. CDR3 amino acids: CASVRGLNEQFF. The CDR3 DNA is TGCGCCAGCGTACGGGGGTTGAATGAGCAGTTCTTC.

This clone occurred a few times. This rearrangement joins TRBV6-2 or TRBV6-3 to TRBJ2-5; D may be TRBD2 (6 bases). The CDR3 has 16 amino acids. V shed 2 bases and J shed 5 bases, with 18 bases lying between them. Per the germline V gene, CDR1 is MNHEY and CDR2 is SVGEGT. CDR3 DNA: TGTGCCAGCAGTTACATCGCGGGGTCCCTAGGGGAGACCCAGTACTTC. Residues: CASSYIAGSLGETQYF.

CDR3 region: CASSQGGSGRADTQYF. In DNA form, the CDR3 reads TGTGCCAGCAGCCAAGGGGGAAGCGGGAGGGCAGATACGCAGTATTTT. The J gene is TRBJ2-3, the V gene TRBV3-1 (or the pseudogene TRBV3-2); 10 bases align to TRBD2. The germline V gene encodes CDR1 LGHDT and CDR2 YNNKEL (reference sequence). CDR3 length: 16 amino acids. V trimming: 1 base; J trimming: 4 bases; junction bases outside the gene matches: 5.

The V gene is TRBV19, the J gene TRBJ2-7; 7 nucleotides agree with TRBD1. CDR3 length: 15 amino acids. Trimming at V came to 5 bases and at J to 0 bases, leaving 7 bases not matched to a gene. Per germline, CDR1 LNHDA and CDR2 SQIVND (reference sequence). As DNA, the CDR3 is TGTGCCAGTAGTCTACACCGGGACAGCTCCTACGAGCAGTACTTC. This encodes CASSLHRDSSYEQYF.

About this clone: A read error may account for a junction end that differs from germline. The rearrangement links TRBV19 to TRBJ1-2; a possible D gene is TRBD1 (5 bases). The CDR3 totals 13 residues. In germline, CDR1 is LNHDA, CDR2 SQIVND (reference sequence). CDR3 coding DNA: TGTGCCAGTAGAATAGGGGTTGGCTATGGCTACACCTTC. It translates to CASRIGVGYGYTF.

The chain combines TRBV28 with TRBJ2-1; 9 bases agree with TRBD2. This CDR3 is 17 amino acids long. The junction had 7 bases not matched to a gene; V was cut back by 2 bases and J by 2 bases. Germline CDR1 MDHEN, CDR2 SYDVKM. This CDR3 is CASSLGMLAGAYNEQFF. The CDR3 nucleotides are TGTGCCAGCAGTTTAGGTATGTTAGCGGGAGCCTACAATGAGCAGTTCTTC.

This clone was counted a few times. The genes are TRBV10-3 and TRBJ2-2; 8 bases are a match to TRBD1. This CDR3 has 15 amino acids. The germline V gene encodes CDR1 ENHRY and CDR2 SYGVKD. The V segment lost 5 bases and the J segment 4 bases; nucleotides outside the gene matches: 6. Written as DNA, the CDR3 is TGTGCCATCAGTCCAGGACAGGGAGCCACCGGGGAGCTGTTTTTT. It translates to CAISPGQGATGELFF.

This chain links TRBV2 with TRBJ1-1, with 7 positions matching TRBD1. With V trimmed by 3 bases and J by 5 bases, 6 bases remained unmatched. The CDR3 covers 14 residues. CDR1 SNHLY and CDR2 FYNNEI come from the germline V gene. The CDR3 sequence is CASSDIRGGTEAFF. Written as DNA, the CDR3 is TGTGCCAGCAGTGATATCAGGGGGGGAACTGAAGCTTTCTTT.

V gene TRBV7-9 combines with J gene TRBJ1-1; TRBD1 might be the D (5 bases). Germline V gene sequence: CDR1 SEHNR, CDR2 FQNEAQ (reference sequence). Trimming cost V 7 bases and J 1 base, with 13 bases left between them. The length of the CDR3 is 14 residues. CDR3 residues: CASTKGQTNTEAFF. CDR3 sequence (DNA): TGTGCCAGCACCAAGGGGCAGACGAACACTGAAGCTTTCTTT.

The chain has TRBV30 and TRBJ1-2; 7 bases fit TRBD1. Germline CDR1 and CDR2: GTSNPN and SVGIG (reference sequence). The V gene end was trimmed by 5 bases and the J gene end by 3 bases; junction bases not matched to a gene: 3. This CDR3 is built from 12 residues. The CDR3 nucleotides read TGTGCCTGGGGACAGGCGGACTATGGCTACACCTTC. Protein: CAWGQADYGYTF.

The rearrangement links TRBV6-4 to TRBJ2-3; D gene uncertain. V was pared by 8 bases and J by 0 bases, with 9 bases between. The CDR3 loop spans 13 amino acids. The germline V gene has CDR1 MRHNA and CDR2 SNTAGT. In DNA form, the CDR3 reads TGTGCCAGCGTTCAGGACAGCACAGATACGCAGTATTTT. Amino acids: CASVQDSTDTQYF.